The TCR beta chain described here comes from a study of shared clonotypes between healthy human individuals. On this clone itself: The target antigen is unknown.

Per the germline V gene, CDR1 is ENHRY and CDR2 is SYGVKD. The CDR3 contains 16 residues. V shed 3 bases and J shed 5 bases, with 18 bases lying between them. Study observations and caveats: Investigators expected sequencing depth to affect clonotype sharing among donors.

Every subset's genomic DNA went evenly onto several immunoSEQ plates. The table came from immunoSEQ multiplex PCR; TCRdb's copy has only in-frame clones and leaves some out. The table includes under 600,000 clones, around 97% detected once. The specimen sequenced was naive CD4+ T cells sorted from blood. Subset given: CD45RA+ positively selected. The rearrangement links TRBV10-3 to TRBJ2-3; no clear D. This TCR derives from a woman in her 30s in good health. The CDR3 DNA reads as TGTGCCATCAGTGAAAGACACTCCGCAGGCGGAGATACGCAGTATTTT. Translated: CAISERHSAGGDTQYF.